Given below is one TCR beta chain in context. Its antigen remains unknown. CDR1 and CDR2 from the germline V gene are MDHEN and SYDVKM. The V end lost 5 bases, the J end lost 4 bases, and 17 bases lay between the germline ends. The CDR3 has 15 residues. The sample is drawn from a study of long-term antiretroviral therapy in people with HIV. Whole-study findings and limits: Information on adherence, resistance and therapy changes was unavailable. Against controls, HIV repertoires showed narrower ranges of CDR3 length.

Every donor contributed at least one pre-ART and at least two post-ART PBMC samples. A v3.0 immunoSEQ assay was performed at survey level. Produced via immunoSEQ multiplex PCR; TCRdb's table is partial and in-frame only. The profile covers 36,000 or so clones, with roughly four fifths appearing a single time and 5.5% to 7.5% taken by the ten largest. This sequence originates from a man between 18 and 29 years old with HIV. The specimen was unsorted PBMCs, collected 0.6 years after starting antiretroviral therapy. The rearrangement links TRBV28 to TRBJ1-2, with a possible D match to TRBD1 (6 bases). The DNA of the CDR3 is TGTGCCAGCAGTCCCGGGGGGGCCAGCGGCTATGGCTACACCTTC. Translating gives CASSPGGASGYGYTF.